The 32 T cell receptor beta chains in this list originate from one sample, sequenced in a study of CD8 T cells in Susac syndrome (dated by TCRdb to between 2018 and 2021). Receptor amplification or capture employed the immunoSEQ multiplex PCR assay. RNA was extracted using the RNeasy kit, and roughly 0.45 to 1 microgram was reverse transcribed with random hexamers. The public reads were reprocessed in TCRdb via fastp at Q25 and MiXCR, keeping in-frame beta chains. Rows are combined by CDR3 protein, so each entry shows the most common genes and DNA. This sample is represented by 100,000 to 150,000 distinct CDR3 sequences; over 90% of them were singletons. The top ten clonotypes cover 0.13% to 0.15% of the sample. Sequenced: CD4+ T cells from PBMCs. The receptors originated from a human donor with Susac syndrome.

The chain has TRBV27 and TRBJ2-1; maybe TRBD2 (7 bases). Between the trimmed V and J ends, which lost 0 bases and 5 bases, there was a span of 8 bases. Germline assignment: CDR1 MNHEY and CDR2 SMNVEV (reference sequence). CDR3 size: 14 residues. In DNA, the CDR3 is TGTGCCAGCAGTTTATCCGGGGGGCACAATGAGCAGTTCTTC. This gives the protein CASSLSGGHNEQFF.

The V call is TRBV7-9, the J call TRBJ1-1, with D possibly being TRBD1 (5 bases). Germline values: CDR1 SEHNR, CDR2 FQNEAQ (reference sequence). This CDR3 has 13 residues. The V and J ends lost 3 bases and 2 bases respectively, with 7 bases between them. CDR3 sequence (DNA): TGTGCCAGCAGCTTCCGGGACAACACTGAAGCTTTCTTT. Encoded protein: CASSFRDNTEAFF.

The chain links TRBV29-1 to TRBJ1-1; tentatively, D is TRBD1 (5 bases). Trimming took 0 bases from V and 0 from J, leaving 11 bases between them. The CDR3 totals 15 residues. CDR1 is SQVTM, CDR2 ANQGSEA, per germline. In nucleotides, the CDR3 is TGCAGCGTTGAAGATCAGGGAGGAGTGAACACTGAAGCTTTCTTT. It is translated as CSVEDQGGVNTEAFF. Full variable domain (remainder filled in from reference TRBV29-1 and TRBJ1-1): SAVISQKPSRDICQRGTSLTIQCQVDSQVTMMFWYRQQPGQSLTLIATANQGSEATYESGFVIDKFPISRPNLTFSTLTVSNMSPEDSSIYLCSVEDQGGVNTEAFFGQGTRLTVV.

The J gene is TRBJ2-5, the V gene TRBV11-2; D not resolved. Germline loops: CDR1 SGHAT, CDR2 FQNNGV. The CDR3 loop spans 13 amino acids. The V end lost 0 bases, the J end lost 1 base, and 3 bases lay between the germline ends. The CDR3 nucleotides are TGTGCCAGCAGCTTAGAAGTCCAAGAGACCCAGTACTTC. Its protein product is CASSLEVQETQYF.

The V gene is TRBV7-2, the J gene TRBJ2-1, with TRBD1 identical over 7 bases. The trim removed 6 bases at V and 8 bases at J, leaving 7 bases unmatched. The germline V gene has CDR1 SGHTA and CDR2 FQGNSA. The CDR3 is 13 amino acids. The CDR3 nucleotides read TGTGCCAGCAGGTCGGGACAGATAGATGAGCAGTTCTTC. It is translated as CASRSGQIDEQFF.

This chain links TRBV20-1 with TRBJ2-7, with D unclear. The ends were cut back, 0 bases at V and 7 bases at J, with 10 bases in the middle. CDR1 DFQATT and CDR2 SNEGSKA come from the germline V gene (reference sequence). CDR3 length: 12 residues. The DNA for the CDR3 is TGCAGTGCTAGAGATGCCCCGTGGGAGCAGTACTTC. It translates to CSARDAPWEQYF.

This chain links TRBV29-1 with TRBJ1-2; D is ambiguous. Germline V gene sequence: CDR1 SQVTM, CDR2 ANQGSEA. V was clipped by 3 bases and J by 4 bases, with 15 bases between them. This CDR3 contains 14 residues. CDR3 protein: CSVDLEGQGYGYTF. The CDR3 DNA reads as TGCAGCGTTGATCTCGAGGGTCAAGGCTATGGCTACACCTTC.

The CDR3 region is CATGFEGYGEQFF. Here the CDR3 DNA reads TGTGCCACCGGATTTGAAGGGTACGGTGAGCAGTTCTTC. The chain combines TRBV24-1 with TRBJ2-1; D is undetermined. The CDR3 runs to 13 residues. Trimming removed 9 bases at V and 9 bases at J, with 17 bases between. CDR1 and CDR2 from the germline V gene are KGHDR and SFDVKD.

This sequence joins TRBV5-1 and TRBJ2-4; no clear D. The CDR3 has 15 amino acids. Germline CDR1 is SGHRS and CDR2 is YFSETQ. Trimming took off 0 bases at V and 7 bases at J, with 14 bases between the two ends. CDR3 nucleotide sequence: TGCGCCAGCAGCTTGGACCCAGCGCTAATTAACATTCAGTACTTC. Its translation is CASSLDPALINIQYF.

The V call is TRBV5-1, the J call TRBJ2-6, with unresolved D. Germline-derived CDR1 and CDR2 are SGHRS and YFSETQ. The CDR3 sequence is 17 residues long. Trimming removed 4 bases at V and 0 bases at J, with 14 bases between. In DNA, the CDR3 is TGCGCCAGCAGCCCCCCTATTGGTGACTCTGGGGCCAACGTCCTGACTTTC. It encodes CASSPPIGDSGANVLTF.

The genes are TRBV7-9 and TRBJ2-1; D gene unclear. The CDR3 loop spans 11 amino acids. Trimming shortened V by 4 bases and J by 6 bases, and 4 bases separated the two germline ends. Germline CDR1 and CDR2: SEHNR and FQNEAQ (reference sequence). The CDR3 bases are TGTGCCAGCAGCTCTAGCAATGAGCAGTTCTTC. Its translation is CASSSSNEQFF. Using reference TRBV7-9 and TRBJ2-1 for the parts outside the CDR3, the full variable domain is DTGVSQNPRHKITKRGQNVTFRCDPISEHNRLYWYRQTLGQGPEFLTYFQNEAQLEKSRLLSDRFSAERPKGSFSTLEIQRTEQGDSAMYLCASSSSNEQFFGPGTRLTVL.

V is TRBV9 and J is TRBJ2-1, with TRBD2 matching 7 bases. The J segment lost 3 bases and the V segment lost 4 bases, leaving 7 bases of the junction unmatched. The germline gives CDR1 SGDLS, CDR2 YYNGEE. This CDR3 has 15 residues. CDR3 DNA sequence: TGTGCCAGCAGCACCCGACTAGCCGGCTACAATGAGCAGTTCTTC. Its translation is CASSTRLAGYNEQFF. The entire variable domain, with the rest obtained from reference TRBV9 and TRBJ2-1, is as follows: DSGVTQTPKHLITATGQRVTLRCSPRSGDLSVYWYQQSLDQGLQFLIQYYNGEERAKGNILERFSAQQFPDLHSELNLSSLELGDSALYFCASSTRLAGYNEQFFGPGTRLTVL.

This chain links TRBV20-1 with TRBJ2-1, with 8 bases that match TRBD2. J was trimmed by 7 bases and V by 1 base; bases with no gene match: 12. The CDR3 has 16 residues. The germline CDR1 and CDR2 sequences are DFQATT and SNEGSKA (reference sequence). DNA for the CDR3: TGCAGTGCTAGAGTGAATAGCGGGAAGGTTATTAATGAGCAGTTCTTC. Its translation: CSARVNSGKVINEQFF.

This sequence joins TRBV6-6 and TRBJ2-5; TRBD1 matches 10 bases. Germline assignment: CDR1 MNHNY and CDR2 SVGAGI (reference sequence). Losses at the gene ends were 6 bases for V and 1 base for J; bases not matched to a gene: 5. CDR3 size: 15 residues. CDR3 coding DNA: TGTGCCAGCAGGTACCGGGACAGGGGCCAAGAGACCCAGTACTTC. Protein sequence: CASRYRDRGQETQYF.

The J gene is TRBJ2-1, the V gene TRBV6-1, with TRBD1 matching over 7 bases. J was trimmed by 10 bases and V by 4 bases; bases with no gene match: 10. The CDR3 consists of 14 residues. Looked up from germline, CDR1 is MNHNS and CDR2 is SASEGT. CDR3 bases: TGTGCCAGCAGTGGACAGGGCTGGACCGGGGAGCAGTTCTTC. It specifies CASSGQGWTGEQFF.

The chain couples TRBV5-1 to TRBJ2-7, with a weak D call TRBD2 (6 bases). The germline V gene has CDR1 SGHRS and CDR2 YFSETQ. The CDR3 has 16 amino acids. Deletions cut 2 bases from V and 0 bases from J, with 15 bases between. In DNA, the CDR3 is TGCGCCAGCAGCTTCGGTGGTAGCGGAAGCTCCTACGAGCAGTACTTC. Protein: CASSFGGSGSSYEQYF. Full variable domain (missing parts from reference TRBV5-1 and TRBJ2-7): KAGVTQTPRYLIKTRGQQVTLSCSPISGHRSVSWYQQTPGQGLQFLFEYFSETQRNKGNFPGRFSGRQFSNSRSEMNVSTLELGDSALYLCASSFGGSGSSYEQYFGPGTRLTVT.

The rearrangement uses TRBV28 and TRBJ2-3; D is unclear. The germline gives CDR1 MDHEN, CDR2 SYDVKM. The V end was cut by 2 bases, the J end by 4 bases, with 7 bases between. The length of the CDR3 is 13 residues. DNA for the CDR3: TGTGCCAGCAGTTTACGTGGTCCAGATACGCAGTATTTT. Protein sequence: CASSLRGPDTQYF.

A note on this clonotype: One end of the junction is discordant with germline, which a read error may explain. This sequence joins TRBV13 and TRBJ2-1, with 13 positions matching TRBD2. Looked up from germline, CDR1 is PRHDT and CDR2 is FYEKMQ (reference sequence). This CDR3 region has 13 residues. The CDR3 spells CASSFRLAGGRVF. The CDR3 nucleotides are TGTGCCAGCAGTTTTAGACTAGCGGGAGGCAGGGTCTTC.

V is TRBV5-1 and J is TRBJ1-3, with D hard to call. The germline V gene encodes CDR1 SGHRS and CDR2 YFSETQ. The V end lost 0 bases, the J end lost 1 base, and 5 bases lay between the germline ends. The CDR3 runs to 14 residues. This chain's CDR3 is CASSLGTSGNTIYF. The CDR3 region has the DNA TGCGCCAGCAGCTTGGGCACATCTGGAAACACCATATATTTT.

This chain connects TRBV2 to TRBJ2-1, with TRBD2 as a possible D gene (7 bases). With 4 bases removed from V and 12 bases from J, the gap between germline ends came to 16 bases. This CDR3 spans 13 amino acids. Germline V gives CDR1 SNHLY, CDR2 FYNNEI. The DNA for the CDR3 is TGTGCCAGCAGTGGTCTAGCGGAGGGGGGGCAGTTCTTC. Protein: CASSGLAEGGQFF.

V is TRBV30 and J is TRBJ2-1; 12 positions agree with TRBD2. Germline V gene lookup returns CDR1 GTSNPN and CDR2 SVGIG (reference sequence). The CDR3 covers 14 residues. The trim removed 3 bases at V and 8 bases at J, leaving 5 bases unmatched. The DNA of the CDR3 is TGTGCCTGGAGGCCTAGCGGGAGGGGCTATGAGCAGTTCTTC. Its protein product is CAWRPSGRGYEQFF.

The J gene is TRBJ1-2, the V gene TRBV7-2; a possible D gene is TRBD1 (5 bases). The V and J ends lost 1 base and 8 bases respectively, with 8 bases between them. This CDR3 has 12 amino acids. Germline V CDR1 and CDR2: SGHTA, FQGNSA. CDR3 sequence reads: CASSLEGVGYTF. CDR3 DNA sequence: TGTGCCAGCAGCTTAGAAGGGGTCGGCTACACCTTC.

The CDR3 DNA follows: TGTGCCAGCAGCCAAGAGGACAGGGGGCGAGCTTTCTTT. It yields the protein CASSQEDRGRAFF. The chain recombines TRBV7-9 with TRBJ1-1, with TRBD1 matching 11 bases. V lost 5 bases, J lost 10 bases, and 6 bases stayed unmatched. The CDR3 totals 13 residues. Looked up from germline, CDR1 is SEHNR and CDR2 is FQNEAQ (reference sequence).

The CDR3 nucleotides read TGCAGCGTTGGTGGAGGGACTAGGGCTGATACGCAGTATTTT. This codes for CSVGGGTRADTQYF. The chain couples TRBV29-1 to TRBJ2-3; 8 positions match TRBD2. Germline V gene lookup returns CDR1 SQVTM and CDR2 ANQGSEA. V gave up 4 bases and J gave up 6 bases; unmatched junction bases: 9. This CDR3 comprises 14 residues.

This rearrangement joins TRBV20-1 to TRBJ2-1; D ambiguous. Germline CDR1 is DFQATT and CDR2 is SNEGSKA (reference sequence). Deletions cut 1 base from V and 8 bases from J, with 18 bases between. The length of the CDR3 is 15 residues. The CDR3 nucleotides read TGCAGTGCTAGAGGAGTAGGGCTTCCTGGAGATGAGCAGTTCTTC. It specifies CSARGVGLPGDEQFF.

This clonotype was seen a single time. The chain uses TRBV20-1 and TRBJ2-6; D gene uncertain. CDR3 length equals 14 residues. Per the germline V gene, CDR1 is DFQATT and CDR2 is SNEGSKA (reference sequence). V lost 1 base and J lost 0, with 4 bases in between. The DNA for the CDR3 is TGCAGTGCTAGAGCCCTCTCTGGGGCCAACGTCCTGACTTTC. Translated, it gives CSARALSGANVLTF.

V is TRBV20-1 and J is TRBJ1-2; tentatively, D is TRBD1 (6 bases). The CDR3 runs to 14 residues. V gave up 6 bases and J gave up 3 bases, with 17 bases separating them. Germline V gene sequence: CDR1 DFQATT, CDR2 SNEGSKA (reference sequence). CDR3 loop: CSAIRGRGDYGYTF. For the CDR3, the DNA is TGCAGTGCGATCCGGGGGCGGGGAGACTATGGCTACACCTTC.

The rearrangement uses TRBV30 and TRBJ2-4, with a tentative D call TRBD2 (5 bases). CDR1 is GTSNPN and CDR2 is SVGIG in the germline V gene (reference sequence). The CDR3 has 15 residues. V was shortened by 3 bases and J by 1 base, with 13 bases between the two germline ends. DNA for the CDR3: TGTGCCTGGAGCCGGACTTGGAATGCCAAAAACATTCAGTACTTC. Translated, it gives CAWSRTWNAKNIQYF.

V is TRBV28 and J is TRBJ2-2, with D possibly called TRBD1 or TRBD2 (5 bases each). V lost 8 bases to trimming and J lost 4 bases, with 14 bases between them. CDR3 size: 14 residues. Germline assignment: CDR1 MDHEN and CDR2 SYDVKM. CDR3 loop: CASRKGRTTGELFF. The CDR3 DNA follows: TGTGCCAGCCGTAAGGGACGGACCACCGGGGAGCTGTTTTTT.

The J gene is TRBJ1-2, the V gene TRBV6-2 or TRBV6-3, with D tentatively TRBD1 (6 bases). The CDR3 runs to 12 residues. Germline CDR1 reads MNHEY; CDR2 reads SVGEGT. Between the trimmed V and J ends, which lost 6 bases and 4 bases, there was a span of 9 bases. The CDR3 sequence is CASRDRGYGYTF. In DNA, the CDR3 is TGTGCCAGCAGGGACAGAGGCTATGGCTACACCTTC.

The chain couples TRBV20-1 to TRBJ2-7; a possible D gene is TRBD2 (6 bases). V was cut by 5 bases and J by 1 base, with 12 bases left in between. Germline-derived CDR1 and CDR2 are DFQATT and SNEGSKA (reference sequence). CDR3 size: 13 residues. The CDR3 is CSAVLAPSYEQYF. The CDR3 DNA follows: TGCAGTGCTGTCCTAGCGCCATCCTACGAGCAGTACTTC.

The chain combines TRBV14 with TRBJ2-1; D perhaps matches TRBD2 (6 bases). Trimming took 4 bases from V and 9 from J, leaving 22 bases between them. The CDR3 loop spans 16 amino acids. Germline CDR1 reads SGHDN; CDR2 reads FVKESK. CDR3 bases: TGTGCCAGCAGCCGCCGGGACTTCGGGGTGTATAGTGAGCAGTTCTTC. Translating it yields CASSRRDFGVYSEQFF.